Reported below is one TCR beta chain. These data come from a study of OX40 agonist ivuxolimab in advanced cancers. Across the whole study: Patients assigned to dose escalation were diagnosed with hepatocellular carcinoma, melanoma, renal cell or head and neck cancer. Treatment received earlier with anti-PD-1, anti-PD-L1 or anti-CTLA-4 agents was allowed, and approximately 40% had some.

The germline V gene encodes CDR1 SEHNR and CDR2 FQNEAQ (reference sequence). The CDR3 is 14 amino acids. Trimming stripped 5 bases from V and 1 base from J, with 9 bases between. Patients were excluded for autoimmune disease history or systemic immunosuppression. The study sampled blood at baseline, cycle 4 day 1, and cycle 7 day 1. The protocol was immunoSEQ multiplex PCR, while the TCRdb copy is restricted to in-frame clones and leaves out a portion. Among about 80,000 clones listed, around 84% were seen once. The sequence derives from an adult with an advanced solid tumor such as melanoma, head and neck, liver or kidney cancer. The chain combines TRBV7-9 with TRBJ1-5; D is ambiguous. Source: CD4+ or CD8+ T cells sorted from blood, taken in a trial of the OX40 agonist ivuxolimab. The CDR3 nucleotides are TGTGCCAGCAGCACGGGCCGAAGCAATCAGCCCCAGCATTTT. As protein: CASSTGRSNQPQHF.